This T cell receptor beta chain was found in a study of blood T cell repertoires in COVID-19. Across the whole study: Material from acute and convalescent COVID-19 was sourced from the United States, Italy and Spain. T cells, B-cell-depleted T cells, or PBMCs supplied cDNA or gDNA.

In the original processing: Estimation of nucleated cell counts was performed using reference gene primer amplification. The protocol was immunoSEQ multiplex PCR, while the TCRdb copy is restricted to in-frame clones and leaves out a portion. V and J calls and clone size are given by that table; D and trimming were obtained from the DNA. Among about 42,000 clones listed, over 75% were seen once. Sequencing was carried out using peripheral blood. The source of this sequence is a human donor in a cohort sampled during active COVID-19.

This CDR3 reads CATTRDSSYGYTF. CDR3 DNA sequence: TGTGCCACCACCCGGGACTCAAGCTATGGCTACACCTTC. The chain uses TRBV6-5 and TRBJ1-2; a weak D match, TRBD1 (5 bases). CDR1 is MNHEY and CDR2 is SVGAGI in the germline V gene. This CDR3 region has 13 residues. V lost 10 bases to trimming and J lost 4 bases, with 16 bases between them.